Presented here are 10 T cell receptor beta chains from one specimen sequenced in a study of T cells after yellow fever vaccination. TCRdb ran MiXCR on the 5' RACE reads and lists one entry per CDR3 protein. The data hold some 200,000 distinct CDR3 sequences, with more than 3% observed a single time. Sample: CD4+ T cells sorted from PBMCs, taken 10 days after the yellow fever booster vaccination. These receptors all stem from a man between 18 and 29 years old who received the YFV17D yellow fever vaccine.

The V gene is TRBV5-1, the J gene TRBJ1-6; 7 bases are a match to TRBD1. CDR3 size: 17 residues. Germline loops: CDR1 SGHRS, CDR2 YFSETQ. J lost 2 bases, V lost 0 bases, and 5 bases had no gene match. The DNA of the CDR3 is TGCGCCAGCAGCTTGGGGGACAGTGGGGCCTATAATTCACCCCTCCACTTT. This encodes CASSLGDSGAYNSPLHF.

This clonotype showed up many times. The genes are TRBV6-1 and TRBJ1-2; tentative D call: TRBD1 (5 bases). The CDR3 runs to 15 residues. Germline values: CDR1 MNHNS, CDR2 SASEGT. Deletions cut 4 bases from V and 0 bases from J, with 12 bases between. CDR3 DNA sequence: TGTGCCAGCAGTGTCCAGGGTGAAGCTAACTATGGCTACACCTTC. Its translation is CASSVQGEANYGYTF.

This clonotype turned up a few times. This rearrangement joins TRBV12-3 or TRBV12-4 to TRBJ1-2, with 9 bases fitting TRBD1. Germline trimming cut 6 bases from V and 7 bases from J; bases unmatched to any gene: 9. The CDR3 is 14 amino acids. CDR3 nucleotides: TGTGCCAGCAGCCGACAACAGGGGGCAGGTGGCTACACCTTC. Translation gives CASSRQQGAGGYTF.

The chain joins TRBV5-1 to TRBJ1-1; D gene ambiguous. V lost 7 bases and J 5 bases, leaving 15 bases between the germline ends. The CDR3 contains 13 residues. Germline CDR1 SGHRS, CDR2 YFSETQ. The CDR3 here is CASFDGSGTEAFF. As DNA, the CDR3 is TGCGCCAGCTTTGACGGATCGGGAACTGAAGCTTTCTTT.

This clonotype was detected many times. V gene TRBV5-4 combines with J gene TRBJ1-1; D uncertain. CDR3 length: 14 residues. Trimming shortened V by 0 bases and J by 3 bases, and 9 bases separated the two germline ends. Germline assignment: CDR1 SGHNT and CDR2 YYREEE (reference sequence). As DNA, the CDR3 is TGTGCCAGCAGCTTGGATGCTAGGGACACTGAAGCTTTCTTT. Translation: CASSLDARDTEAFF. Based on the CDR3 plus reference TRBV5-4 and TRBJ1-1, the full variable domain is ETGVTQSPTHLIKTRGQQVTLRCSSQSGHNTVSWYQQALGQGPQFIFQYYREEENGRGNFPPRFSGLQFPNYSSELNVNALELDDSALYLCASSLDARDTEAFFGQGTRLTVV.

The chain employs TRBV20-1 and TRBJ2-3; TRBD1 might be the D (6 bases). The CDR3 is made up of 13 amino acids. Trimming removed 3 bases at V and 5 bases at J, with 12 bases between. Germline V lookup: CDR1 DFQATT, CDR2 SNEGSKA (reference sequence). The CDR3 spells CSASLGAQDTQYF. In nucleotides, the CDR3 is TGCAGTGCTAGTTTGGGGGCTCAAGATACGCAGTATTTT.

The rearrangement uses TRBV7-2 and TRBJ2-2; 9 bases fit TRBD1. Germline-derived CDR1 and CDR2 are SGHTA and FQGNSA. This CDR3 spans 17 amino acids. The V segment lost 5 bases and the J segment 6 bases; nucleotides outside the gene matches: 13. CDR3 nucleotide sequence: TGTGCCAGCAGCAGGGTTCCAGGACAGGGGATCGCCGGGGAGCTGTTTTTT. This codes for CASSRVPGQGIAGELFF.

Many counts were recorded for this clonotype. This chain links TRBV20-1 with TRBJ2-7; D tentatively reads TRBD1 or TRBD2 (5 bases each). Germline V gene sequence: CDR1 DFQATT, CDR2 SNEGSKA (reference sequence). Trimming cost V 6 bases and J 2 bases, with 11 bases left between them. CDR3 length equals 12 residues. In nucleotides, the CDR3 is TGCAGTGCCCGGGACGTAGCCTACGAGCAGTACTTC. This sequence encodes CSARDVAYEQYF.

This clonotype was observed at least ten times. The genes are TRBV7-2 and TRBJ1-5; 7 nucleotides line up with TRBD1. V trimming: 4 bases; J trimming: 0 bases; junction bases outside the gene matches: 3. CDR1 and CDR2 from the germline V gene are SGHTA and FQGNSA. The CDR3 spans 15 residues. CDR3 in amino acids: CASSSQGTSNQPQHF. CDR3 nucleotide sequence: TGTGCCAGCAGCTCACAGGGGACTAGCAATCAGCCCCAGCATTTT.

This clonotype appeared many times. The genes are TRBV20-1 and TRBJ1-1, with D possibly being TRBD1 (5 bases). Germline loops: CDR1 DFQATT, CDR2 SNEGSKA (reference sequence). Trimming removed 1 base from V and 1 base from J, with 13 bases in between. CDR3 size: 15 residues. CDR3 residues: CSARGGDYRNTEAFF. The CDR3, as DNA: TGCAGTGCTAGAGGGGGGGATTATAGGAACACTGAAGCTTTCTTT.